This note documents a single T cell receptor (beta chain) sequence. This CDR3 comprises 18 residues. The germline CDR1 and CDR2 sequences are SGHVS and FNYEAQ. J was trimmed by 7 bases and V by 5 bases; bases with no gene match: 17. Per the original methods: Amplification from reference gene primers served as the basis for estimated nucleated cell counts. Sequencing was performed with immunoSEQ multiplex PCR; in TCRdb, only in-frame clones are kept and a portion is missing. The DNA was the basis for D and trimming; V, J and clone size are from that table. The sample records roughly 18,000 clones, under 90% being singletons. These data come from a study of blood T cell repertoires in COVID-19. In the study overall: Sites in the United States, Italy and Spain provided acute and convalescent COVID-19 samples. In each case, the material was cDNA or gDNA derived from T cells, B-cell-depleted T cells, or PBMCs.

V usage is TRBV7-6 and J usage is TRBJ2-5, with 12 bases identical to TRBD2. The receptor's source is a human donor in a cohort sampled during active COVID-19. Sequencing was performed on peripheral blood. In DNA, the CDR3 is TGTGCCAGCAGCCCTCCGGGACTAGCGGGTAGTGGGTCGGGGACCCAGTACTTC. It specifies CASSPPGLAGSGSGTQYF.